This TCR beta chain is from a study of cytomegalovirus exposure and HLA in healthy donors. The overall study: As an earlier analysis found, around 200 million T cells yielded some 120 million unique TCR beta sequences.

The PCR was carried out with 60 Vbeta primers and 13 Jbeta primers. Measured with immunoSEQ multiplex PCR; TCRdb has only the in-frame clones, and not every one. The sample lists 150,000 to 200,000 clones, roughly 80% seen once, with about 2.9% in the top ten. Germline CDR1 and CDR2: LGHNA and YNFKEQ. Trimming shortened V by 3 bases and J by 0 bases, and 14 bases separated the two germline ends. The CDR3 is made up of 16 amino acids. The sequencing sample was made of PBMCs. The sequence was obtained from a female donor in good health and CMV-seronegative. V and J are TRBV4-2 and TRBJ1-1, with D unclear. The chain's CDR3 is CASSQQMAAMNTEAFF. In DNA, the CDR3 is TGTGCCAGCAGCCAGCAGATGGCGGCTATGAACACTGAAGCTTTCTTT.